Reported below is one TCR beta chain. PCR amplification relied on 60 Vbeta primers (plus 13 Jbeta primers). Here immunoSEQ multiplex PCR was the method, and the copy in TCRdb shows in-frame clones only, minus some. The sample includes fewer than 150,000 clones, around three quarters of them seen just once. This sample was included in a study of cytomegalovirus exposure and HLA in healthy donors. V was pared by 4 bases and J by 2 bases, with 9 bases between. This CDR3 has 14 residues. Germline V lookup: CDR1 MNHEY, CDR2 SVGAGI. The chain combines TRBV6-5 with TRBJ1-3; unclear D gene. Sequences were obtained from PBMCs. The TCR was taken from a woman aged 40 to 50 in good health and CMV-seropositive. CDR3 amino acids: CASSSFEAGNTIYF. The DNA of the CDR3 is TGTGCCAGCAGTTCCTTTGAGGCTGGAAACACCATATATTTT.